These 6 T cell receptor beta chains originate from one sample sequenced in a study of CXCR3-negative and CXCR3-positive naive CD8 T cells. Findings and caveats of the study: CXCR3-negative naive cells had less hydrophobic TRB CDR3s than did CXCR3-positive naive cells.

The TRB libraries of cDNA were built by UMI-labeled 5' RACE. For each CDR3 protein, TCRdb gives one entry from its re-call of the 5' RACE reads, without DNA. The specimen's table records roughly 100,000 distinct CDR3 sequences. For these TCRs, the target antigens are not known. Specimen: naive CXCR3+ CD8+ T cells from blood. The subset denotes: CD45RO-CCR7+CD27+CD95- naive CD8+ T cells expressing CXCR3 (TNR3+). Receptors were obtained from a human donor in good health. Some clones in this sample may be carry-over from other donors' samples.

V usage is TRBV29-1 and J usage is TRBJ1-3. CDR1 SQVTM and CDR2 ANQGSEA come from the germline V gene. CDR3 length: 12 residues. The chain's CDR3 is CSVIFQGNTIYF.

The J gene is TRBJ1-2, the V gene TRBV7-9. Germline values: CDR1 SEHNR, CDR2 FQNEAQ (reference sequence). The CDR3 consists of 13 residues. The CDR3 spells CASSVGAGWGYTF.

The CDR3 protein is CSVEEGTGQFAIYF. The chain employs TRBV29-1 and TRBJ1-3; with no DNA, the TCRdb D assignment of TRBD1 cannot be verified. The CDR3 extends over 14 amino acids. The germline V gene encodes CDR1 SQVTM and CDR2 ANQGSEA.

The chain employs TRBV7-6 and TRBJ2-1; lacking DNA, the TRBD2 call made by TCRdb goes unchecked. The germline V gene encodes CDR1 SGHVS and CDR2 FNYEAQ. The CDR3 runs 16 residues. CDR3 amino acids: CASSFLRDSTYNEQFF.

CDR3: CASSRGAPLETQYF. This chain links TRBV6-2 or TRBV6-3 with TRBJ2-5; without DNA, the TCRdb call of TRBD2 cannot be checked. This CDR3 is 14 amino acids long. Per germline, CDR1 MNHEY and CDR2 SVGEGT.

The CDR3 reads CASNRNPTDTQYF. The chain uses TRBV7-9 and TRBJ2-3. The germline V gene encodes CDR1 SEHNR and CDR2 FQNEAQ (reference sequence). CDR3 length equals 13 residues.